The sample holds one count of the clone carrying this T cell receptor beta chain. The antigen remains undetermined. At one of its ends the junction is not consistent with the germline gene, which may arise from a read error. These data originate in a study of radiotherapy plus CTLA-4 blockade in lung cancer. Study in general: Objective responses were documented in about 18% of patients, with disease control in about 29%. The study, taken as a whole, reports: Best predicting response, reportedly, were early blood T cell clone dynamics, with interferon-beta.

Focal radiation with ipilimumab CTLA-4 blockade was given to patients with chemo-refractory metastatic non-small-cell lung cancer. Measured with immunoSEQ multiplex PCR; TCRdb has only the in-frame clones, and not every one. The sample lists approximately 80,000 clones; around 79% were seen once. CDR1 and CDR2 from the germline V gene are SGDLS and YYNGEE. This CDR3 has 12 residues. The TCR sequence derives from a human donor with non-small cell lung cancer whose response to radiotherapy plus ipilimumab could not be evaluated. Some clones in this sample may be carry-over from other donors' samples. The chain recombines TRBV9 with TRBJ2-3; 9 bases fit TRBD1. The sample consisted of peripheral blood, taken from a patient treated with radiotherapy plus ipilimumab. The CDR3 region has the DNA TGTGTCAGCAGCCCGGCCCGGGACAGGGTGTATTTT. Its protein is CVSSPARDRVYF.